This T cell receptor beta chain was sequenced in a study of shared clonotypes between healthy human individuals. Naive CD8 cells were CD45RO-negative, positively selected for CCR7, excluding terminally differentiated effector memory CD45RA+ cells. TCRdb keeps only in-frame clones here, not all; method: immunoSEQ multiplex PCR. The sample holds nearly 600,000 clones, roughly 95% seen once. The CDR3 length is 12 residues. Per the germline V gene, CDR1 is LNHDA and CDR2 is SQIVND (reference sequence). V lost 6 bases and J 5 bases, leaving 10 bases between the germline ends. Specimen: naive CD8+ T cells sorted from blood. This TCR was sampled from a woman aged 30 to 39 in good health. This chain uses TRBV19 with TRBJ1-1; D perhaps matches TRBD1 (6 bases). In DNA form, the CDR3 reads TGTGCCAGTAGGCAAGGGGGTACTGAAGCTTTCTTT. This codes for CASRQGGTEAFF.